This is a list of T cell receptor beta chains from one sample in a study of blood T cell repertoires in COVID-19. The repertoire was sequenced with immunoSEQ multiplex PCR; TCRdb's copy has only in-frame clones and lacks some. This sample has about 130,000 clones; roughly 90% occur once, and the top ten carry about 2.5%. The sequenced sample consisted of PBMCs or T cells enriched from blood (not recorded which). These receptors all stem from a woman in her forties or fifties who had recovered from COVID-19. Each CDR3 is given with its conserved first and last residue.

15 TRBV5-1 CASRFTGTLQETQYF
16 TRBV30 CAWGRYRIPSGNTIYF
16 TRBV27 CASSFNYRGRPGELFF
17 TRBV11-3 CASSLRQGSSYNSPLHF
16 TRBV9 CASSVPRDRNNSPLHF
16 TRBV3-1/TRBV3-2 CASSQDYQGGGNTIYF
14 TRBV2 CASSELGAGVGQYF
15 TRBV18 CASSPPWRSNTEAFF
15 TRBV27 CASNLSSGYTDTQYF
15 TRBV14 CASSQNRAPTGELFF
15 TRBV6-5 CASSYPAGRNTEAFF
11 TRBV19 CASSTRGGYTF
14 TRBV13 CASSMGQGTYEQYF
14 TRBV18 CASSPGTNKNEQFF
18 TRBV27 CASKYGGGSAVYNSPLHF
13 TRBV2 CASSELPQVGYTF
14 TRBV10-3 CAIASGTSTDTQYF
14 TRBV6-6 CATLGRNSNQPQHF
14 TRBV3-1/TRBV3-2 CASSLQTAARGYTF
16 TRBV27 CASSSPRPRPYNEQFF
18 TRBV7-9 CASSPRMDRGLRHTEAFF
13 TRBV2 CASTYREGGGYTF
16 TRBV9 CASSVGASGGAETQYF
14 TRBV6-5 CASMGTGGSGELFF
15 TRBV6-5 CASSGWQTANEKLFF
12 TRBV20-1 CSASSLRTEAFF
14 TRBV7-2 CASSLRTGHSPLHF
14 TRBV14 CASSAWTTDNEQFF
14 TRBV12-5 CASGATGTHSPLHF
13 TRBV4-1 CASSPELQETQYF
15 TRBV5-6 CASSGTGGENTEAFF
14 TRBV4-1 CASSQDQGFQPQHF
15 TRBV10-1 CASSEGGRRTDTQYF
15 TRBV20-1 CSASSTGLGKDTQYF
16 TRBV18 CASSTGQGVTGNTIYF
13 TRBV7-2 CASSLEQGGEQFF
14 TRBV10-3 CAIRRDRAGYEQYF
17 TRBV21-1 CASTQNERSEAPYEQYF
18 TRBV7-2 CASSNGPRGAGSTDTQYF
17 TRBV30 CAWSGPGGRITNTEAFF
16 TRBV5-4 CASSLPKRGGSETQYF